A selection of T cell receptor beta chains follows, all from one sample in a study of blood T cell repertoires in COVID-19. Profiled with immunoSEQ multiplex PCR; TCRdb holds only in-frame clones, not every one. The sample lists over 150,000 clones; about 80% were seen once. The sequencing input was PBMCs or T cells enriched from blood (not recorded which). The origin of the receptors is a man in his fifties who had recovered from COVID-19. The CDR3 runs from the conserved cysteine through the conserved F or W. A D gene is named only where the DNA matches it firmly. Clone size is shown for a subset of rows, as once, few, many or a class of expanded clone.

D gene: TRBD2
clone size: NA
V gene: TRBV6-2/TRBV6-3
J gene: TRBJ2-3
CDR3 DNA: TGTGCCAGCAGTTATTCAAGCGGGGGTGGAAAAGATACGCAGTATTTT
CDR3 protein: CASSYSSGGGKDTQYF

D gene: NA
clone size: NA
V gene: TRBV18
J gene: TRBJ1-3
CDR3 DNA: TGTGCCAGCTCCCCAACGGTCGGGGTAATCGCTTCTGGAAACACCATATATTTT
CDR3 protein: CASSPTVGVIASGNTIYF

D gene: NA
clone size: NA
V gene: TRBV4-1
J gene: TRBJ2-7
CDR3 DNA: TGCGCCAGCAGCCAAAGTGTAGGACAGAACTACGAGCAGTACTTC
CDR3 protein: CASSQSVGQNYEQYF

D gene: TRBD2
clone size: NA
V gene: TRBV3-1/TRBV3-2
J gene: TRBJ2-1
CDR3 DNA: TGTGCCAGCAGCCAAGAGAGGTTGCGCCTAGCGGGGGTTAATGAGCAGTTCTTC
CDR3 protein: CASSQERLRLAGVNEQFF

D gene: TRBD1
clone size: once
V gene: TRBV11-1
J gene: TRBJ2-1
CDR3 DNA: TGTGCCAGCAGATATAATCCTGACAGGGTAAATGAGCAGTTCTTC
CDR3 protein: CASRYNPDRVNEQFF

D gene: TRBD1
clone size: NA
V gene: TRBV27
J gene: TRBJ2-7
CDR3 DNA: TGTGCCAGCAGCTCCGGGACAGGGGCTTCCTACGAGCAGTACTTC
CDR3 protein: CASSSGTGASYEQYF

D gene: TRBD2
clone size: NA
V gene: TRBV7-9
J gene: TRBJ2-3
CDR3 DNA: TGTGCCAGCAGCTTACGGGATAGCGGGGGGGCCGGAGATACGCAGTATTTT
CDR3 protein: CASSLRDSGGAGDTQYF

D gene: TRBD2
clone size: NA
V gene: TRBV19
J gene: TRBJ2-5
CDR3 DNA: TGTGCCAGTAGCCGTGTACTAGCGGGGGGACTGGAGACCCAGTACTTC
CDR3 protein: CASSRVLAGGLETQYF

D gene: NA
clone size: NA
V gene: TRBV9
J gene: TRBJ1-6
CDR3 DNA: TGTGCCAGCAGCGCGGAGAATTCACCCCTCCACTTT
CDR3 protein: CASSAENSPLHF

D gene: NA
clone size: once
V gene: TRBV2
J gene: TRBJ1-5
CDR3 DNA: TGTGCCAGCAGTGGGGGGGATCAGCCCCAGCATTTT
CDR3 protein: CASSGGDQPQHF

D gene: TRBD2
clone size: NA
V gene: TRBV5-1
J gene: TRBJ2-5
CDR3 DNA: TGCGCCAGCATCCGACTTAGCGGGGGGGCCGGCGAGACCCAGTACTTC
CDR3 protein: CASIRLSGGAGETQYF

D gene: NA
clone size: NA
V gene: TRBV21-1
J gene: TRBJ2-7
CDR3 DNA: TGTGCCAGCAGCAAAGCCAGGAGCGGCTACTACGAGCAGTACTTC
CDR3 protein: CASSKARSGYYEQYF

D gene: TRBD1
clone size: NA
V gene: TRBV5-6
J gene: TRBJ2-4
CDR3 DNA: TGTGCCAGCAGCTCGCCGGGACAGGGGGACATTCAGTACTTC
CDR3 protein: CASSSPGQGDIQYF

D gene: TRBD2
clone size: NA
V gene: TRBV5-1
J gene: TRBJ2-2
CDR3 DNA: TGCGCCAGCAGCTTATACGGGGGGGCCAACACCGGGGAGCTGTTTTTT
CDR3 protein: CASSLYGGANTGELFF

D gene: NA
clone size: NA
V gene: TRBV4-2
J gene: TRBJ1-3
CDR3 DNA: TGTGCCAGCAGCCAAGAGTTGCGTGGGGCCTCTGGAAACACCATATATTTT
CDR3 protein: CASSQELRGASGNTIYF

D gene: NA
clone size: NA
V gene: TRBV7-2
J gene: TRBJ2-3
CDR3 DNA: TGTGCCAGCAGCGGGGCCCCCCCCGATACGCAGTATTTT
CDR3 protein: CASSGAPPDTQYF

D gene: NA
clone size: NA
V gene: TRBV4-1
J gene: TRBJ2-7
CDR3 DNA: TGCGCCAGCAGCCAAGACACGCGCTCCTACGAGCAGTACTTC
CDR3 protein: CASSQDTRSYEQYF

D gene: TRBD1
clone size: NA
V gene: TRBV10-3
J gene: TRBJ1-3
CDR3 DNA: TGTGCCATCAGTTCAGACAGGGGTCGAAACACCATATATTTT
CDR3 protein: CAISSDRGRNTIYF

D gene: NA
clone size: NA
V gene: TRBV13
J gene: TRBJ1-2
CDR3 DNA: TGTGCCAGCAGCCCGTCCGGGGAAGGTGGCTACACCTTC
CDR3 protein: CASSPSGEGGYTF